The rows below give T cell receptor beta chains drawn from one sample of a study of blood T cell repertoires in COVID-19. Profiling relied on immunoSEQ multiplex PCR, and the TCRdb table lists in-frame clones only, not all of them. The sample consists of 190,000 or so clones, around 87% of them appearing once. The specimen sequenced was peripheral blood. The receptors stem from a man in his forties with active or convalescent COVID-19. Each CDR3 is given with its conserved first and last residue. A D gene is named only where the DNA matches it firmly. Some rows mark clone size as missing; the rest say once, few, many or name a class of expanded clone.

>TRBV6-1|TRBD1|TRBJ2-5|NA
CASSDWLKDRGKTQYF
TGTGCCAGCAGTGATTGGCTGAAGGACAGGGGAAAGACCCAGTACTTC
>TRBV5-4|TRBD1|TRBJ2-5|NA
CASSLQGAQETQYF
TGTGCCAGCAGCCTACAGGGGGCCCAAGAGACCCAGTACTTC
>TRBV9|NA|TRBJ2-3|NA
CASSVGGGHPSDTQYF
TGTGCCAGCAGCGTAGGCGGGGGACACCCTAGCGATACGCAGTATTTT
>TRBV19|NA|TRBJ2-7|NA
CASSIGGVPYEQYF
TGTGCCAGTAGTATAGGCGGGGTTCCCTACGAGCAGTACTTC
>TRBV12-3/TRBV12-4|TRBD2|TRBJ2-1|NA
CASSSAGDNEQFF
TGTGCCAGCAGTTCAGCGGGAGACAATGAGCAGTTCTTC
>TRBV28|NA|TRBJ1-5|NA
CASSGSNQPQHF
TGTGCCAGCAGCGGTAGCAATCAGCCCCAGCATTTT
>TRBV7-9|TRBD2|TRBJ2-7|NA
CASSARTSGGSYEQYF
TGTGCCAGCAGCGCCCGTACTAGCGGCGGATCCTACGAGCAGTACTTC
>TRBV2|NA|TRBJ1-4|NA
CASRAHATNEKLFF
TGTGCCAGCAGGGCACATGCAACTAATGAAAAACTGTTTTTT
>TRBV10-3|NA|TRBJ2-7|NA
CATTGGAPSYEQYF
TGTGCCACTACAGGTGGGGCCCCCTCCTACGAGCAGTACTTC
>TRBV7-8|NA|TRBJ1-2|NA
CASSLGQFDRIPNYGYTF
TGTGCCAGCAGCTTAGGGCAATTCGACAGGATACCTAACTATGGCTACACCTTC
>TRBV20-1|NA|TRBJ2-2|NA
CSAKAVGELFF
TGCAGTGCTAAAGCTGTCGGGGAGCTGTTTTTT
>TRBV4-3|TRBD2|TRBJ2-7|NA
CASSQEPASGANSSYEQYF
TGCGCCAGCAGCCAAGAGCCGGCTAGCGGGGCCAACAGCTCCTACGAGCAGTACTTC
>TRBV2|NA|TRBJ1-2|NA
CASRGRTVNYGYTF
TGTGCCAGCAGAGGGAGGACTGTTAACTATGGCTACACCTTC
>TRBV9|TRBD2|TRBJ2-5|NA
CASSPGTSGGVEETQYF
TGTGCCAGCAGCCCCGGGACTAGCGGGGGGGTTGAAGAGACCCAGTACTTC
>TRBV7-2|TRBD2|TRBJ2-5|NA
CASSSNPSGAGETQYF
TGTGCCAGCAGCTCAAACCCTAGCGGGGCGGGGGAGACCCAGTACTTC
>TRBV4-2|TRBD1|TRBJ2-7|NA
CASSQSEGAPGEQYF
TGTGCCAGCAGCCAATCCGAGGGGGCTCCTGGAGAGCAGTACTTC
>TRBV9|TRBD2|TRBJ2-1|NA
CASSVGTSTYNEQFF
TGTGCCAGCAGCGTAGGGACTAGCACTTACAATGAGCAGTTCTTC
>TRBV6-5|NA|TRBJ1-5|few
CASSLKDSSNQPQHF
TGTGCCAGCAGTCTCAAGGACAGTAGCAATCAGCCCCAGCATTTT
>TRBV30|NA|TRBJ2-5|NA
CACPSRSQETQYF
TGTGCCTGCCCTAGCAGGAGCCAAGAGACCCAGTACTTC
>TRBV10-3|NA|TRBJ1-4|once
CAISERQSIATNEKLFF
TGTGCCATCAGTGAGAGACAAAGTATTGCAACTAATGAAAAACTGTTTTTT
>TRBV6-1|NA|TRBJ2-1|NA
CASSEIRVSSYNEQFF
TGTGCCAGCAGTGAAATTCGGGTCAGCTCCTACAATGAGCAGTTCTTC
>TRBV2|TRBD1|TRBJ1-1|NA
CASDRAMNTEAFF
TGTGCCAGCGACAGGGCCATGAACACTGAAGCTTTCTTT
>TRBV6-5|NA|TRBJ2-2|once
CASSYSGLAHGELFF
TGTGCCAGCAGTTACTCCGGTCTAGCCCACGGGGAGCTGTTTTTT
>TRBV29-1|NA|TRBJ1-3|once
CSARERGSRNTIYF
TGCAGCGCGAGAGAACGAGGGTCTCGGAACACCATATATTTT
>TRBV10-1|TRBD1|TRBJ2-7|NA
CASSPGQSRYEQYF
TGCGCCAGCAGCCCGGGACAGAGCCGCTACGAGCAGTACTTC
>TRBV19|TRBD1|TRBJ2-7|few
CASSQDRGIYEQYF
TGTGCCAGTAGCCAGGACAGGGGTATATACGAGCAGTACTTC
>TRBV5-4|NA|TRBJ2-7|NA
CASTQGYEQYF
TGTGCCAGCACTCAGGGGTACGAGCAGTACTTC
>TRBV28|TRBD1|TRBJ1-1|NA
CASSLPQGMNTEAFF
TGTGCCAGCAGTTTGCCACAGGGGATGAACACTGAAGCTTTCTTT
>TRBV28|TRBD1|TRBJ2-7|NA
CASSLSRTGVYEQYF
TGTGCCAGCAGTTTATCCAGGACAGGGGTCTACGAGCAGTACTTC
>TRBV28|NA|TRBJ1-1|NA
CASSHPTGNTEAFF
TGTGCCAGCAGCCATCCGACAGGGAACACTGAAGCTTTCTTT
>TRBV30|NA|TRBJ1-4|NA
CAWSQALNEKLFF
TGTGCCTGGAGTCAGGCTCTTAATGAAAAACTGTTTTTT